These T cell receptor beta chains were read from a single sample in a study of blood T cell repertoires in COVID-19. TCRdb's copy holds only in-frame clones and misses some; the assay was immunoSEQ multiplex PCR. The sample shows approximately 60,000 clones, approximately 85% of them seen only once. Material: peripheral blood. The receptor set was obtained from a human donor in a cohort sampled during active COVID-19. Each CDR3 is given with its conserved first and last residue.

TRBJ2-1 TRBV7-9 15 CASSIPGQADNEQFF
TRBJ1-5 TRBV5-4 14 CASSITGINQPQHF
TRBJ1-1 TRBV11-2 14 CASSPRMGNTEAFF
TRBJ2-7 TRBV7-5 12 CARSISPGLQYF
TRBJ2-7 TRBV2 16 CASSVAGGPMSDEQYF
TRBJ1-5 TRBV24-1 14 CATSDLQGNQPQHF
TRBJ1-4 TRBV5-1 14 CASKFTSTNEKLFF
TRBJ2-5 TRBV6-5 15 CASAPLGGEGETQYF
TRBJ2-2 TRBV14 17 CASSPLAGGLGTGELFF
TRBJ2-5 TRBV9 17 CASSVGLAGANQETQYF
TRBJ2-7 TRBV5-1 14 CASSLDGQADEQYF
TRBJ2-3 TRBV6-5 15 CASTKSGARTDTQYF
TRBJ1-6 TRBV10-2 17 CASSEGDRGLWGSPLHF
TRBJ2-2 TRBV25-1 12 CASSGISGELFF
TRBJ2-2 TRBV4-2 14 CASSRNRGTGELFF